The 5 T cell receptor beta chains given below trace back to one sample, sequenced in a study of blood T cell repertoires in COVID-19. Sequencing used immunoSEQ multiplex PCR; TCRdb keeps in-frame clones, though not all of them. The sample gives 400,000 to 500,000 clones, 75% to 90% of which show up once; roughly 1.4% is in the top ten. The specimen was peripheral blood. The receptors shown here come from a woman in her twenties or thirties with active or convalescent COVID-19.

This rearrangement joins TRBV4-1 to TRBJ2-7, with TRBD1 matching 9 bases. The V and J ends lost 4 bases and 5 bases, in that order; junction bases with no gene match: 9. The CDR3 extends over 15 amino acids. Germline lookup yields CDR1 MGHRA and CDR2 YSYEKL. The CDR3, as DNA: TGCGCCAGCAGCCGCAAAGGGACAGGGTTGGACGAGCAGTACTTC. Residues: CASSRKGTGLDEQYF.

Here the CDR3 reads CRAQAQETQYF. CDR3 in DNA: TGTCGAGCCCAGGCACAAGAGACCCAGTACTTC. This chain joins TRBV15 and TRBJ2-5; D unclear. Looked up from germline, CDR1 is LNHNV and CDR2 is YYDKDF (reference sequence). This CDR3 has 11 residues.

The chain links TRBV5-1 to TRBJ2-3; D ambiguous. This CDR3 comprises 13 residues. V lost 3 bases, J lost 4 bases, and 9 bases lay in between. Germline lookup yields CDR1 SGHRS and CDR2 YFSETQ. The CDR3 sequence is CASSSSSADTQYF. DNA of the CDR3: TGCGCCAGCAGCTCGTCCTCCGCAGATACGCAGTATTTT.

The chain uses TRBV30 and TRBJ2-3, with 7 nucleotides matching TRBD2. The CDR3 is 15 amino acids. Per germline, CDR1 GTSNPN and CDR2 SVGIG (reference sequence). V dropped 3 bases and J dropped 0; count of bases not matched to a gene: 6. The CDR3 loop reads CAWSPLAPSTDTQYF. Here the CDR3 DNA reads TGTGCCTGGAGCCCACTAGCGCCTAGCACAGATACGCAGTATTTT.

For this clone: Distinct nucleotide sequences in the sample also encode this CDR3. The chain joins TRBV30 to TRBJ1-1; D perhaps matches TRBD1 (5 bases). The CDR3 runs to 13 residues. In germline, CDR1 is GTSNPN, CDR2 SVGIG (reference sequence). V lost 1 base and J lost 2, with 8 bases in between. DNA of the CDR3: TGTGCCTGGAGTGGACAGCTAAACACTGAAGCTTTCTTT. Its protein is CAWSGQLNTEAFF. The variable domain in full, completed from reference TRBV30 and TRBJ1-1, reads SQTIHQWPATLVQPVGSPLSLECTVEGTSNPNLYWYRQAAGRGLQLLFYSVGIGQISSEVPQNLSASRPQDRQFILSSKKLLLSDSGFYLCAWSGQLNTEAFFGQGTRLTVV.